This record concerns one TCR beta chain sequence. Its antigen is unidentified. Germline-derived CDR1 and CDR2 are SEHNR and FQNEAQ (reference sequence). Trimming left V 5 bases short and J 7 bases short, with 21 bases between. The CDR3 is made up of 16 amino acids. This specimen comes from a study of radiation and T cells in renal cell carcinoma. Assay used: immunoSEQ multiplex PCR; TCRdb lists only in-frame clones, some missing. The sample holds approximately 150,000 clones, approximately 86% seen once. Findings and caveats of the study: From baseline, blood top tumor clonotypes peaked at 2 weeks post-radiation.

Stated time point: blood 4 weeks post-SBRT, at nephrectomy. Treatment here: 15 Gy SBRT to primary tumor, nephrectomy 4 weeks later. Nephrectomy followed 15 Gy stereotactic body radiation by 4 weeks. The sequence derives from a woman aged 45-60 years with renal cell carcinoma. Sequences were derived from blood, sampled from a patient whose treatment included radiotherapy and nephrectomy. The J gene is TRBJ1-5, the V gene TRBV7-9; D is undetermined. The CDR3 loop is CASSATIGPERQPQHF. The CDR3 DNA reads as TGTGCCAGCAGCGCGACGATCGGGCCCGAACGGCAGCCCCAGCATTTT.